Below, 29 T cell receptor beta chains from the same sample are listed, as sequenced in a study of T cell responses to AZD1222 COVID-19 vaccine. Sequenced by immunoSEQ multiplex PCR; TCRdb stores in-frame clones only, minus some. The sample has about 110,000 clones, around 84% seen once. The specimen comprised peripheral blood, sampled on day 0 of AZD1222 vaccination. These receptor sequences come from an adult in good health.

The chain uses TRBV20-1 and TRBJ1-1; D is ambiguous. Looked up from germline, CDR1 is DFQATT and CDR2 is SNEGSKA (reference sequence). Trimming left V 7 bases short and J 1 base short, with 7 bases between. The length of the CDR3 is 11 residues. DNA of the CDR3: TGCAGTGGACACAGGAACACTGAAGCTTTCTTT. It specifies CSGHRNTEAFF.

V gene TRBV27 combines with J gene TRBJ1-3; D gene ambiguous. The CDR3 is made up of 15 amino acids. V gave up 5 bases and J gave up 3 bases, with 14 bases separating them. The germline V gene has CDR1 MNHEY and CDR2 SMNVEV (reference sequence). The CDR3 sequence is CASSQDWTGGNTIYF. CDR3 coding DNA: TGTGCCAGCAGTCAAGACTGGACGGGTGGAAACACCATATATTTT.

The J gene is TRBJ2-6, the V gene TRBV7-2, with no clear D. The CDR3 loop spans 16 amino acids. With 2 bases removed from V and 2 bases from J, the gap between germline ends came to 10 bases. CDR1 is SGHTA and CDR2 is FQGNSA in the germline V gene. CDR3 DNA sequence: TGTGCCAGCAGCTTATCCGGACGGACTGGGGCCAACGTCCTGACTTTC. Its translation is CASSLSGRTGANVLTF.

This clone has only one observation. The chain uses TRBV9 and TRBJ2-1; 9 bases agree with TRBD2. This CDR3 has 15 amino acids. J was trimmed by 5 bases and V by 0 bases; bases with no gene match: 3. In germline, CDR1 is SGDLS, CDR2 YYNGEE. For the CDR3, the DNA is TGTGCCAGCAGCGTAGAGAGCGGGGGGAACAATGAGCAGTTCTTC. Its protein is CASSVESGGNNEQFF.

The DNA for the CDR3 is TGTGCCAGCAGTTATACCGGGGGCCGGCTTACAGATACGCAGTATTTT. This sequence encodes CASSYTGGRLTDTQYF. The chain recombines TRBV6-5 with TRBJ2-3; D tentatively reads TRBD1 or TRBD2 (6 bases each). Trimming took 3 bases from V and 3 from J, leaving 16 bases between them. The CDR3 is 16 residues long. CDR1 is MNHEY and CDR2 is SVGAGI in the germline V gene.

The genes are TRBV6-2 or TRBV6-3 and TRBJ2-2; 7 bases align to TRBD1. Germline trimming cut 5 bases from V and 4 bases from J; bases unmatched to any gene: 4. The length of the CDR3 is 14 residues. CDR1 MNHEY and CDR2 SVGEGT come from the germline V gene. DNA for the CDR3: TGTGCCAGCAGTCCGGGACAGTTCACCGGGGAGCTGTTTTTT. This codes for CASSPGQFTGELFF.

This chain's CDR3 is CASTDLLRGETEAFF. CDR3 DNA: TGCGCCAGCACCGACCTCCTCAGGGGAGAAACTGAAGCTTTCTTT. This chain connects TRBV5-1 to TRBJ1-1; D might be TRBD1 (6 bases). V shed 6 bases and J shed 5 bases, with 20 bases lying between them. The CDR3 is 15 amino acids. The germline V gene has CDR1 SGHRS and CDR2 YFSETQ.

CDR3 region: CASSLSGYEQYF. The CDR3 DNA follows: TGTGCCAGCAGCTTGTCTGGCTACGAGCAGTACTTC. The chain recombines TRBV5-4 with TRBJ2-7; D is ambiguous. The length of the CDR3 is 12 residues. Germline V gene sequence: CDR1 SGHNT, CDR2 YYREEE (reference sequence). The germline V and J ends were trimmed by 1 base and 3 bases, with 5 bases remaining between them.

V gene TRBV7-9 combines with J gene TRBJ1-4; maybe TRBD1 (6 bases). This CDR3 is 16 amino acids long. V lost 5 bases and J lost 4, with 17 bases in between. Germline CDR1 is SEHNR and CDR2 is FQNEAQ (reference sequence). CDR3 sequence (DNA): TGTGCCAGCAGCCACCCCGGACAGACTATTAATGAAAAACTGTTTTTT. Its protein is CASSHPGQTINEKLFF.

The rearrangement joins TRBV10-1 to TRBJ2-5, with unresolved D. V shed 2 bases and J shed 2 bases, with 6 bases lying between them. Germline V gene lookup returns CDR1 WNHNN and CDR2 SYGVQD (reference sequence). This CDR3 spans 13 amino acids. The CDR3 bases are TGCGCCAGCAGTGAGAGGCTTCAAGAGACCCAGTACTTC. Amino acid sequence: CASSERLQETQYF.

The chain has TRBV24-1 and TRBJ1-5; 8 positions agree with TRBD1. The V and J ends lost 3 bases and 2 bases, in that order; junction bases with no gene match: 5. Germline assignment: CDR1 KGHDR and CDR2 SFDVKD. The CDR3 is 16 residues long. The chain's CDR3 is CATSDPETGGNQPQHF. CDR3 nucleotides: TGTGCCACCAGTGATCCTGAGACAGGGGGCAATCAGCCCCAGCATTTT.

This clone is a singleton in its sample. This sequence joins TRBV3-1 (or the pseudogene TRBV3-2) and TRBJ1-4, with TRBD1 matching over 10 bases. Trimming cost V 2 bases and J 8 bases; bases outside gene matches: 5. Germline loops: CDR1 LGHDT, CDR2 YNNKEL (reference sequence). This CDR3 has 15 residues. Written as DNA, the CDR3 is TGTGCCAGCAGCCAACCCCGGGACAGGGGCGAAAAACTGTTTTTT. Amino acid sequence: CASSQPRDRGEKLFF.

J is TRBJ2-3 and V is TRBV5-1; no clear D. Per the germline V gene, CDR1 is SGHRS and CDR2 is YFSETQ. V lost 7 bases, J lost 3 bases, and 15 bases lay in between. This CDR3 has 14 residues. This CDR3 is CASGVSRITDTQYF. The DNA of the CDR3 is TGCGCCAGCGGAGTTAGCAGGATTACAGATACGCAGTATTTT.

This chain links TRBV7-9 with TRBJ1-1; D remains ambiguous. The V gene lost 5 bases and the J gene lost 0 bases, with 13 bases spanning the gap. Germline-derived CDR1 and CDR2 are SEHNR and FQNEAQ (reference sequence). There are 15 residues in the CDR3. CDR3 DNA sequence: TGTGCCAGCAGCCAACTTCTCAGAGTGAACACTGAAGCTTTCTTT. Its translation is CASSQLLRVNTEAFF.

The rearrangement links TRBV5-1 to TRBJ2-7, with unresolved D. CDR3 length: 15 amino acids. Trimming cost V 1 base and J 1 base, with 12 bases left between them. CDR1 and CDR2 (germline): SGHRS, YFSETQ. The CDR3 region is CASSLPQDTSYEQYF. DNA of the CDR3: TGCGCCAGCAGCTTGCCCCAAGACACATCCTACGAGCAGTACTTC.

The rearrangement links TRBV19 to TRBJ1-5; the D is unclear. Looked up from germline, CDR1 is LNHDA and CDR2 is SQIVND (reference sequence). Trimming shortened V by 5 bases and J by 9 bases, and 8 bases separated the two germline ends. The CDR3 spans 11 residues. CDR3: CASSSMWPQHF. The CDR3 region has the DNA TGTGCCAGTAGTTCTATGTGGCCCCAGCATTTT.

The rearrangement links TRBV6-1 to TRBJ1-5; tentative D call: TRBD1 (6 bases). CDR1 and CDR2 (germline): MNHNS, SASEGT. This CDR3 has 16 amino acids. The germline V and J ends were trimmed by 3 bases and 1 base, with 13 bases remaining between them. CDR3 DNA: TGTGCCAGCAGTGATCGGGGGGGCCGAAGCAATCAGCCCCAGCATTTT. This translates into CASSDRGGRSNQPQHF.

The V gene is TRBV27, the J gene TRBJ1-4; possibly TRBD1 for D (6 bases). CDR1 MNHEY and CDR2 SMNVEV come from the germline V gene (reference sequence). The CDR3 consists of 14 residues. Trimming pared 6 bases from V and 5 bases from J, leaving 13 bases between. The CDR3 DNA reads TGTGCCAGCAGCCCCGGGACAAGAAATGAAAAACTGTTTTTT. Protein product: CASSPGTRNEKLFF. Complete variable domain (other parts from reference TRBV27 and TRBJ1-4): EAQVTQNPRYLITVTGKKLTVTCSQNMNHEYMSWYRQDPGLGLRQIYYSMNVEVTDKGDVPEGYKVSRKEKRNFPLILESPSPNQTSLYFCASSPGTRNEKLFFGSGTQLSVL.

The chain has TRBV18 and TRBJ1-2; no clear D. Germline lookup yields CDR1 KGHSH and CDR2 LQKENI. The CDR3 is 13 residues long. Trimming took off 3 bases at V and 2 bases at J, with 7 bases between the two ends. The CDR3 sequence: CASSPGGNYGYTF. CDR3 bases: TGTGCCAGCTCACCGGGAGGGAACTATGGCTACACCTTC.

In this sample, this clone turned up a few times. The V and J genes are TRBV5-1 and TRBJ2-3, with D perhaps TRBD1 (5 bases). The CDR3 length is 16 residues. Germline V lookup: CDR1 SGHRS, CDR2 YFSETQ. V dropped 0 bases and J dropped 1 base, with 12 bases sitting between them. The CDR3 DNA reads TGCGCCAGCAGCTTGGTGGCAGGGATTGGCACAGATACGCAGTATTTT. It encodes CASSLVAGIGTDTQYF.

In this sample, this clone turned up a few times. The chain combines TRBV5-4 with TRBJ2-7; D is undetermined. The CDR3 runs to 13 residues. The V end lost 1 base, the J end lost 7 bases, and 12 bases lay between the germline ends. The germline V gene encodes CDR1 SGHNT and CDR2 YYREEE (reference sequence). CDR3 DNA sequence: TGTGCCAGCAGCTTGAAGACCCTGGGGGAGCAGTACTTC. Its translation is CASSLKTLGEQYF.

A single count supports this clone. The chain is built from TRBV28 and TRBJ1-1, with 7 bases aligning to TRBD1. Germline V gene sequence: CDR1 MDHEN, CDR2 SYDVKM. The CDR3 extends over 13 amino acids. The trim removed 4 bases at V and 4 bases at J, leaving 3 bases unmatched. This chain's CDR3 is CASSSQGFTEAFF. The CDR3 bases are TGTGCCAGCAGTTCACAGGGGTTCACTGAAGCTTTCTTT.

The chain carries TRBV6-1 and TRBJ1-4, with TRBD1 matching over 9 bases. This CDR3 is built from 16 residues. V shed 3 bases and J 5 bases; nucleotides not matched to a gene: 7. Germline V gene data show CDR1 as MNHNS and CDR2 as SASEGT. CDR3 in DNA: TGTGCCAGCAGTGAGGCAACAGGGGGCGCAAATGAAAAACTGTTTTTT. Translated: CASSEATGGANEKLFF.

The genes are TRBV5-1 and TRBJ1-6, with a weak D call TRBD1 (6 bases). Between the trimmed V and J ends, which lost 0 bases and 8 bases, there was a span of 12 bases. Germline loops: CDR1 SGHRS, CDR2 YFSETQ. The length of the CDR3 is 15 residues. CDR3 loop: CASSLAGGGDSPLHF. As DNA, the CDR3 is TGCGCCAGCAGCTTGGCCGGAGGGGGGGATTCACCCCTCCACTTT. Drawing the rest from reference TRBV5-1 and TRBJ1-6, the complete variable domain is KAGVTQTPRYLIKTRGQQVTLSCSPISGHRSVSWYQQTPGQGLQFLFEYFSETQRNKGNFPGRFSGRQFSNSRSEMNVSTLELGDSALYLCASSLAGGGDSPLHFGNGTRLTVT.

The V call is TRBV5-1, the J call TRBJ1-6, with D possibly matching TRBD1 (6 bases). The CDR3 contains 15 residues. The germline CDR1 and CDR2 sequences are SGHRS and YFSETQ. With 1 base removed from V and 9 bases from J, the gap between germline ends came to 14 bases. The CDR3 DNA reads as TGCGCCAGCAGCTTGACAGGGCAGGAGAGTTCACCCCTCCACTTT. It translates to CASSLTGQESSPLHF.

This clone appeared once. The V call is TRBV9, the J call TRBJ2-7; D remains ambiguous. Deletions cut 2 bases from V and 0 bases from J, with 6 bases between. The CDR3 totals 13 residues. CDR1 SGDLS and CDR2 YYNGEE come from the germline V gene. CDR3 nucleotide sequence: TGTGCCAGCAGCGTTGGCAACTCCTACGAGCAGTACTTC. Protein sequence: CASSVGNSYEQYF.

This clone was detected only a few times. This chain uses TRBV11-2 with TRBJ2-2; D uncertain. The CDR3 is 13 amino acids. Trimming left V 6 bases short and J 7 bases short, with 12 bases between. Germline CDR1 SGHAT, CDR2 FQNNGV. The CDR3 loop is CASRTERVGELFF. The CDR3 region has the DNA TGTGCCAGCAGAACAGAGAGAGTCGGGGAGCTGTTTTTT.

The chain couples TRBV3-1 (or the pseudogene TRBV3-2) to TRBJ2-5; the D gene is possibly TRBD2 (5 bases). The CDR3 covers 13 residues. The germline V gene encodes CDR1 LGHDT and CDR2 YNNKEL (reference sequence). V shed 3 bases and J shed 4 bases, with 9 bases lying between them. CDR3 region: CASSHVARETQYF. CDR3 DNA sequence: TGTGCCAGCAGCCATGTAGCGAGAGAGACCCAGTACTTC.

The chain joins TRBV7-2 to TRBJ1-6; D is perhaps TRBD1 (5 bases). Trimming left V 3 bases short and J 4 bases short, with 10 bases between. The germline V gene has CDR1 SGHTA and CDR2 FQGNSA. The CDR3 covers 15 residues. As DNA, the CDR3 is TGTGCCAGCAGCTTTCGGGGGGTGTATAATTCACCCCTCCACTTT. It specifies CASSFRGVYNSPLHF.